The entry below describes one T cell receptor (beta chain). Its specificity is not known. The sample belongs to a study of T cell responses to AZD1222 COVID-19 vaccine. Findings and caveats of the study: Recipients of two AZD1222 doses showed rising Spike-specific TCR breadth and depth. The donor group comprised mostly white British people and more females; the analysis possibly underestimated clonal diversity. Nearly half of spike-specific TCRs reportedly target variant regions that are unmutated in the B.1.351 and B.1.1.7 variants.

Using immunoSEQ multiplex PCR, the repertoire was profiled, and TCRdb retains in-frame clones only, with some absent. The data contain 60,000 to 85,000 clones, roughly 84% of them singletons. Trimming at V came to 8 bases and at J to 2 bases, leaving 2 bases not matched to a gene. This CDR3 spans 13 amino acids. This receptor was identified in an adult who received the AZD1222 COVID-19 vaccine. The rearrangement joins TRBV12-3 or TRBV12-4 to TRBJ1-5; 8 bases match TRBD1. The material sequenced was peripheral blood, taken 28 days after the second AZD1222 dose. This CDR3 is CASGQGGNQPQHF. CDR3 nucleotide sequence: TGTGCCAGCGGACAGGGAGGCAATCAGCCCCAGCATTTT.